Listed below are T cell receptor beta chains from one sample, sequenced in a study of shared clonotypes between healthy human individuals. Libraries were prepared by immunoSEQ multiplex PCR; TCRdb keeps only in-frame clonotypes and omits some of them. The sample includes around 2.5 million clones, approximately 94% seen only once; the top ten take around 0.37%. Sequencing was done on a sample of naive CD4+ T cells from PBMCs. All receptors come from a man aged 18 to 30 in good health. Some clones in this sample may be carry-over from other donors' samples. Both conserved end residues are part of each CDR3. D genes are given only for firm matches.

J | D | V | DNA | CDR3
TRBJ1-1 | . | TRBV5-1 | TGCGCCAGCAGCTTACGGGCGGGGCGGTGGGACACTGAAGCTTTCTTT | CASSLRAGRWDTEAFF
TRBJ2-7 | TRBD2 | TRBV7-2 | TGTGCCAGCAGCTTATTACCCCCCCGGACTAGCGGTTGGTCCTACGAGCAGTACTTC | CASSLLPPRTSGWSYEQYF
TRBJ1-5 | . | TRBV28 | TGTGCCAGCACCGACAGACGCAATCAGCCCCAGCATTTT | CASTDRRNQPQHF
TRBJ2-1 | . | TRBV7-9 | TGTGCCAGCAGCCTCACGGGAGTTTATGGTTTGAATGAGCAGTTCTTC | CASSLTGVYGLNEQFF
TRBJ1-5 | . | TRBV28 | TGTGCCAGCAGTTCCAACTCAGGGGACCAGCCCCAGCATTTT | CASSSNSGDQPQHF
TRBJ2-5 | . | TRBV7-2 | TGTGCCAGCAGCTTAGGGGCAGGGCAAGAGACCCAGTACTTC | CASSLGAGQETQYF
TRBJ1-1 | . | TRBV19 | TGTGCCAGTAGTACCTGGGGAGGGACCACTGAAGCTTTCTTT | CASSTWGGTTEAFF
TRBJ2-5 | . | TRBV21-1 | TGTGCCAGCAGCAAAGGCAGAAGCACTACCCAGTCCAAAGAGACCCAGTACTTC | CASSKGRSTTQSKETQYF
TRBJ2-2 | TRBD2 | TRBV5-1 | TGCGCCAGCAGCTTACTAGCGGCCGGGGAGCTGTTTTTT | CASSLLAAGELFF
TRBJ1-2 | TRBD1 | TRBV5-1 | TGCGCCAGCAGCGAGGGACAGGGGGCGAGTGGCTACACCTTC | CASSEGQGASGYTF
TRBJ2-7 | . | TRBV28 | TGTGCCAGCAGTTCGGGATATCCATACGAGCAGTACTTC | CASSSGYPYEQYF